This T cell receptor beta chain was captured by sequencing in a study of Ad26.COV2.S vaccination and SARS-CoV-2 variants (dated by TCRdb to about 2021). Regarding the study in general: Vaccine-arm donors came from COV1001, a multicentre, randomized, double-blind, placebo-controlled phase I-IIa trial of Ad26.COV2.S in healthy adults. TCRbeta repertoire sequencing was used to assess the specificity and breadth of SARS-CoV-2-reactive T cell receptors after Ad26.COV2.S vaccination. The TCR-sequenced set comprised about 30 samples: about 19 Ad26.COV2.S vaccine recipients, 5 placebo recipients and 8 SARS-CoV-2 convalescent individuals. Investigators remained blinded to trial group allocation during experiments and outcome assessment. Trial participants were randomized into five groups of five, in which low-dose or high-dose Ad26.COV2.S was given once or twice, or placebo was given on both occasions. Ad26.COV2.S was given intramuscularly at 5x10^10 or 1x10^11 viral particles, as a single shot or as two shots 56 days apart.

This specimen's treatment or condition label, per the study, means: roughly 20 received Ad26.COV2.S at low or high dose, single or two shots; several received placebo; per-sample allocation not given. Repertoires of vaccine and placebo recipients were sequenced from samples collected on day 63 after the first injection. Between 29 July and 7 August 2020, Cohort 1b enrolled fewer than 30 adults aged 18-55 years at one site in Boston, USA. Ad26.COV2.S was a replication-incompetent adenovirus type 26 vector that expressed a prefusion-stabilized SARS-CoV-2 spike protein derived from the original Wuhan strain. For this clone: Its antigen is unknown. No much larger clone exists at a distance of one base, and base qualities are not known.

The full study reports these points: Ad26.COV2.S recipients had higher spike-specific TCR breadth than placebo recipients (P = 0.0014). Substantial breadth of spike-specific CD8+ and CD4+ T cell responses was reported after vaccination. The authors noted that total T cell responses may have been underestimated by the TCR breadth and depth analyses. The study was not powered for comparison of responses between vaccine doses or regimens. Non-spike TCR breadth was comparable between vaccine and placebo recipients, consistent with the vaccine containing only spike.

The junction carries 9 bases between V and J, which are trimmed by 0 bases and 3 bases respectively. From the cysteine through the phenylalanine, the CDR3 covers 15 amino acids. Only the CDR3 DNA stays, 45 bases, in frame from base 1. Per the germline V gene, SGDLS is the CDR1 and YYNGEE is the CDR2. The immunoSEQ Assay was used to sequence TCRbeta CDR3 regions. After extraction, genomic DNA underwent amplification by bias-controlled multiplex PCR, followed by high-throughput sequencing. The original methods were these. To quantify the absolute abundance of every unique TCRbeta CDR3 region, sequences were collapsed and filtered. T cell fraction was estimated by normalizing TCRbeta template counts to usable DNA, which was measured by amplifying reference genes present in all nucleated cells. Repertoire TCRs were annotated as SARS-CoV-2-specific when V gene, CDR3 amino acid sequence and J gene were exactly matched to a known reactive TCR set. The reference SARS-CoV-2 TCR set came from MIRA and was filtered for enrichment in COVID-19-positive ImmuneCODE repertoires, removing public or cross-reactive TCRs. Based on the MIRA antigens, annotated TCRs were further analysed at the level of specific ORF or position within ORF. Depth was the summed frequency of annotated unique rearrangements, while breadth was defined as annotated unique rearrangements over total unique productive rearrangements. Group comparisons of TCR breadth used two-sided Wilcoxon rank-sum tests. In TCRdb, the immuneACCESS table is reduced to in-frame sequences with V and J assigned. These tables do not hold every clone; where another copy was compared, an unresolved V gene accounts for under half, and the others remain unexplained. V, J and clone size were drawn from that table, and D and trimming were deduced from the DNA. This sample has roughly 300,000 clones in its table, and about 89% of those were observed once. Approximately 5% of the sample rests with the top ten.

The material was peripheral blood, obtained in a trial of Ad26.COV2.S vaccine versus placebo. In this chain, TRBV9 is recombined with TRBJ1-4; the D gene cannot be named for sure. The source of this sequence is a person aged 18-65 years who received the Ad26.COV2.S COVID-19 vaccine or a placebo. The CDR3 reads as follows: CASSVDTGANEKLFF. Here is the DNA: TGTGCCAGCAGCGTAGATACCGGAGCTAATGAAAAACTGTTTTTT.